Each of the 27 T cell receptor beta chains below was sequenced from the same sample in a study of monozygotic twins with inflammatory bowel disease. Using the 5' RACE reads, TCRdb records one entry per CDR3 protein without DNA. The sample features approximately 390,000 distinct CDR3 sequences, with about 2.3% in its top ten. What was sequenced was blood. The source is a human donor with ulcerative colitis or Crohn's disease, or a healthy co-twin of an affected twin (not recorded which).

The chain uses TRBV3-1 and TRBJ1-2; TCRdb names TRBD1, which stays unverified in the absence of DNA. The length of the CDR3 is 13 residues. Looked up from germline, CDR1 is LGHDT and CDR2 is YNNKEL (reference sequence). CDR3: CASSQTPGNGYTF.

The rearrangement uses TRBV20-1 and TRBJ2-5; absent DNA, TCRdb's TRBD1 call cannot be checked. Germline-derived CDR1 and CDR2 are DFQATT and SNEGSKA (reference sequence). CDR3 size: 14 residues. Here the CDR3 reads CSARDEGVGETQYF.

The gene calls are TRBV5-4 and TRBJ1-2; the TRBD1 assignment by TCRdb is unverifiable without DNA. This CDR3 is 15 amino acids long. The V gene's germline CDR1 is SGHNT and CDR2 YYREEE (reference sequence). The CDR3 is CASSAPGGGWYGYTF.

This chain connects TRBV7-9 to TRBJ2-1; TCRdb returns TRBD2, unconfirmable since there is no DNA. CDR1 and CDR2 (germline): SEHNR, FQNEAQ (reference sequence). The CDR3 is made up of 18 amino acids. The CDR3 sequence: CASSLSGLAGLGRNEQFF.

The chain is built from TRBV6-1 and TRBJ2-2. Per the germline V gene, CDR1 is MNHNS and CDR2 is SASEGT. The CDR3 totals 15 residues. The CDR3 reads CASNQFRADTGELFF.

The J gene is TRBJ1-3, the V gene TRBV5-6; TCRdb calls TRBD1, which cannot be checked without DNA. Germline values: CDR1 SGHDT, CDR2 YYEEEE. The length of the CDR3 is 13 residues. The CDR3 loop reads CLGPGGSGNTIYF.

The rearrangement joins TRBV7-2 to TRBJ2-2; TCRdb calls TRBD1, which cannot be checked without DNA. Germline V gene sequence: CDR1 SGHTA, CDR2 FQGNSA. The CDR3 extends over 17 amino acids. CDR3: CASSLALGGVGTGELFF.

The V and J genes are TRBV11-2 and TRBJ2-3; the D call of TRBD1 rests on TCRdb alone, since no DNA is present to check it. This CDR3 is built from 15 residues. The germline V gene encodes CDR1 SGHAT and CDR2 FQNNGV. CDR3: CASSPLRGRVGTQYF.

This chain's CDR3 is CASSLGQSSYNEQFF. The chain couples TRBV12-3 or TRBV12-4 to TRBJ2-1. CDR3 size: 15 residues.

V gene TRBV28 combines with J gene TRBJ2-2; TCRdb lists TRBD2, though no DNA is available to test this call. The CDR3 is 16 amino acids. Looked up from germline, CDR1 is MDHEN and CDR2 is SYDVKM. CDR3 residues: CASSEGLGQNTGELFF.

The V and J genes are TRBV24-1 and TRBJ2-7; the TCRdb D gene call, TRBD1, has no DNA to confirm it. The CDR3 consists of 13 residues. Germline lookup yields CDR1 KGHDR and CDR2 SFDVKD. Here the CDR3 reads CATSDFAGTGMYF.

V gene TRBV19 combines with J gene TRBJ1-6; TCRdb's D gene call, TRBD1, goes unchecked for lack of DNA. The CDR3 is 15 amino acids. Looked up from germline, CDR1 is LNHDA and CDR2 is SQIVND (reference sequence). The CDR3 is CASSIYVRAGSPLHF.

The chain joins TRBV11-3 to TRBJ2-1; the TCRdb call, TRBD2, lacks DNA for checking. The length of the CDR3 is 15 residues. Germline lookup yields CDR1 SGHNT and CDR2 YENEEA. CDR3 loop: CASSPSSGRANEQFF.

V is TRBV20-1 and J is TRBJ1-5; TCRdb calls TRBD1, which cannot be checked without DNA. CDR3 length: 16 residues. CDR1 and CDR2 from the germline V gene are DFQATT and SNEGSKA (reference sequence). The CDR3 sequence: CSARVRGTPIRQPQHF.

The gene calls are TRBV29-1 and TRBJ2-3; with no DNA, the TCRdb D assignment of TRBD2 cannot be verified. The V gene's germline CDR1 is SQVTM and CDR2 ANQGSEA. This CDR3 is built from 16 residues. CDR3 in amino acids: CSVVWASPSNLDTQYF.

The chain links TRBV20-1 to TRBJ2-7; TCRdb proposes TRBD2, but this gene call is untestable without DNA. This CDR3 has 11 amino acids. The V gene's germline CDR1 is DFQATT and CDR2 SNEGSKA (reference sequence). CDR3 loop: CSASAAYEQYF.

V usage is TRBV5-1 and J usage is TRBJ2-1. Germline CDR1 reads SGHRS; CDR2 reads YFSETQ. The CDR3 extends over 17 amino acids. CDR3 sequence reads: CASGNRLTLNLQYEQFF.

V usage is TRBV4-3 and J usage is TRBJ2-3. Germline loops: CDR1 LGHNA, CDR2 YSLEER. This CDR3 is built from 16 residues. This chain's CDR3 is CASSQGGWSTEDTQYF.

V gene TRBV27 combines with J gene TRBJ2-4; TCRdb returns TRBD1, unconfirmable since there is no DNA. The CDR3 extends over 18 amino acids. Germline V gene data show CDR1 as MNHEY and CDR2 as SMNVEV (reference sequence). The CDR3 is CASSHRQLGQFAKNIQYF.

The rearrangement links TRBV20-1 to TRBJ1-1. CDR3 size: 15 residues. CDR1 and CDR2 from the germline V gene are DFQATT and SNEGSKA (reference sequence). CDR3: CSARDGARMGTEAFF.

The chain combines TRBV2 with TRBJ1-2; TCRdb's D gene call, TRBD1, goes unchecked for lack of DNA. This CDR3 spans 14 amino acids. Germline CDR1 and CDR2: SNHLY and FYNNEI. CDR3 protein: CASKPSGGGYGYTF.

This rearrangement joins TRBV2 to TRBJ2-1; TCRdb gives TRBD1 as the D gene, but with no DNA this cannot be confirmed. CDR1 and CDR2 from the germline V gene are SNHLY and FYNNEI. The CDR3 has 12 amino acids. CDR3 region: CASRDRGNEQFF.

The chain employs TRBV7-2 and TRBJ1-1. The CDR3 totals 14 residues. The germline CDR1 and CDR2 sequences are SGHTA and FQGNSA. The CDR3 sequence is CASSLAGSYTEAFF.

The chain links TRBV5-1 to TRBJ2-5; the TRBD1 assignment by TCRdb is unverifiable without DNA. Germline V gene lookup returns CDR1 SGHRS and CDR2 YFSETQ. This CDR3 is built from 15 residues. The CDR3 here is CASRTGQGQQETQYF.

The genes are TRBV13 and TRBJ2-2. This CDR3 contains 16 residues. Germline assignment: CDR1 PRHDT and CDR2 FYEKMQ (reference sequence). This chain's CDR3 is CASSLGSAVGTGELFF.

V usage is TRBV20-1 and J usage is TRBJ2-2; TCRdb reports TRBD2, a call that lacks DNA to check it against. This CDR3 contains 15 residues. Germline CDR1 and CDR2: DFQATT and SNEGSKA (reference sequence). This CDR3 is CSATPGTAGTGELFF.

The CDR3 spells CASSLSGFVGNQPQHF. The chain combines TRBV12-3 or TRBV12-4 with TRBJ1-5. The CDR3 sequence is 16 residues long.